Listed below are T cell receptor beta chains from one sample, sequenced in a study of human T cells and chemical hapten exposure. Each CDR3 protein gets one entry after TCRdb re-called the RACE reads with MiXCR. The sample consists of around 330,000 distinct CDR3 sequences, approximately 5.8% of them appearing once. The sample was whole blood, taken in connection with sensitization to the hapten diphenylcyclopropenone (DPC). The source of these receptors is a woman aged 18-29 years with alopecia areata. Some clones in this sample may be carry-over from other donors' samples. Each CDR3 is given with its conserved first and last residue. Each record gives: V gene, clone size, CDR3 length, J gene, D gene, CDR3 DNA, CDR3 protein. A D gene is named only where the DNA matches it firmly. Clone size, where shown, is once, few, many, or a class for clones that have expanded.

TRBV6-2/TRBV6-3	few	17	TRBJ2-5	TRBD2	TGTGCCAGCAGAGCCCCCTTGGTGGCGGGAGTCGGGGAGACCCAGTACTTC	CASRAPLVAGVGETQYF
TRBV20-1	.	14	TRBJ1-1	TRBD1	TGCAGTGCTAGTCAAGGGGGCCCGAACACTGAAGCTTTCTTT	CSASQGGPNTEAFF
TRBV7-2	many	14	TRBJ1-4	.	TGTGCCAGCAGCTTTGACCCTGCGGGAGAAAAACTGTTTTTT	CASSFDPAGEKLFF
TRBV5-1	many	13	TRBJ2-5	.	TGCGCCAGCGGAATAGGGCCGAGAGAGACCCAGTACTTC	CASGIGPRETQYF
TRBV4-2	few	16	TRBJ2-7	TRBD2	TGTGCCAGCAGCCAAGACCCACTAGCGGACCCCTCCCGGCAGTACTTC	CASSQDPLADPSRQYF
TRBV5-1	many	17	TRBJ2-3	TRBD1	TGCGCCAGCAGCCAAGGAGTTGGGCCAGGGGGAACAGATACGCAGTATTTT	CASSQGVGPGGTDTQYF
TRBV5-1	.	14	TRBJ2-5	.	TGCGCCAGCAGCCGAATCCAGGGAATAGAGACCCAGTACTTC	CASSRIQGIETQYF
TRBV5-1	many	13	TRBJ2-7	.	TGCGCCAGCAGCTCGGACAGTTCCTACGAGCAGTACTTC	CASSSDSSYEQYF
TRBV29-1	many	13	TRBJ1-1	.	TGCAGCGTGAAGCCTAATTGGGGCACTGAAGCTTTCTTT	CSVKPNWGTEAFF
TRBV3-1	few	16	TRBJ2-2	.	TGTGCCAGCAGCCAACTTCCGGGGGCGAACACCGGGGAGCTGTTTTTT	CASSQLPGANTGELFF
TRBV6-1	.	16	TRBJ2-1	.	TGTGCCAGCAGTGACCGGGACCGGGGCCCCTACAATGAGCAGTTCTTC	CASSDRDRGPYNEQFF
TRBV20-1	.	16	TRBJ2-7	TRBD1	TGCAGTGCTAGAACTTCCGGGACAGGGCGCACCTACGAGCAGTACTTC	CSARTSGTGRTYEQYF
TRBV10-3	few	15	TRBJ2-7	.	TGTGCCATCAGTGACCCCCTCTACAAGGGCTACGAGCAGTACTTC	CAISDPLYKGYEQYF
TRBV20-1	few	14	TRBJ1-5	TRBD1	TGCAGTGCCCAGAGGGACAGGGCTCCCCAGCCCCAGCATTTT	CSAQRDRAPQPQHF
TRBV6-5	few	14	TRBJ2-7	.	TGTGCCAGCAGTTACTCGCACCAGCACTACGAGCAGTACTTC	CASSYSHQHYEQYF
TRBV6-6	few	14	TRBJ2-2	.	TGTGCCAGCATGTGGGGGGCGGTCACCGGGGAGCTGTTTTTT	CASMWGAVTGELFF
TRBV20-1	.	12	TRBJ1-5	.	TGCAGTGCTGTCTCTGGGGATCAGCCCCAGCATTTT	CSAVSGDQPQHF
TRBV4-3	.	16	TRBJ1-1	TRBD1	TGCGCCAGCAGCCCCATAGCAATAACAGGGGCTGGTGAAGCTTTCTTT	CASSPIAITGAGEAFF
TRBV4-3	few	15	TRBJ2-3	TRBD1	TGCGCCAGCAGCCGGACAGGGGTCGGCACAGATACGCAGTATTTT	CASSRTGVGTDTQYF
TRBV6-5	.	14	TRBJ1-2	.	TGTGCCAGCAGCCGGGACATTAGAAACTATGGCTACACCTTC	CASSRDIRNYGYTF